This note documents a single T cell receptor beta chain sequence. In the study's own analysis: Nucleated cell counts were estimated from reference gene primer amplification. Assay used: immunoSEQ multiplex PCR; TCRdb lists only in-frame clones, some missing. The V and J calls and clone size were taken over from that table, and D and trimming were inferred from the DNA. The sample has about 320,000 clones; 80% to 90% are singletons. These data originate in a study of blood T cell repertoires in COVID-19. At the level of the study: COVID-19 samples collected from the United States, Italy and Spain covered acute and convalescent phases. PBMCs, B-cell-depleted T cells, or T cells were the source of the cDNA or gDNA that made up the material.

The CDR3 length is 14 residues. V was pared by 7 bases and J by 6 bases, with 13 bases between. CDR1 and CDR2 from the germline V gene are SGHAT and FQNNGV. The chain is built from TRBV11-2 and TRBJ1-6, with D possibly TRBD1 on 6 matching bases. What was sequenced was PBMCs or T cells enriched from blood (not recorded which). The sequence was collected from a man younger than 40 who had recovered from COVID-19. The CDR3 loop is CASTPIRGNSPLHF. DNA for the CDR3: TGTGCCAGCACCCCCATCAGGGGTAATTCACCCCTCCACTTT. The variable domain in full, with the rest retrieved from reference TRBV11-2 and TRBJ1-6, is EAGVAQSPRYKIIEKRQSVAFWCNPISGHATLYWYQQILGQGPKLLIQFQNNGVVDDSQLPKDRFSAERLKGVDSTLKIQPAKLEDSAVYLCASTPIRGNSPLHFGNGTRLTVT.